Here is one T cell receptor beta chain with its context. What it binds is unknown. The authors ran a second PCR of roughly 7 to 11 cycles using a sample-barcoded 5' primer and a J-beta primer mix. TCRdb passed the 5' RACE reads through MiXCR, listing each CDR3 protein once. Here the sample spans about 780,000 distinct CDR3 sequences, around 50% being singletons. This CDR3 is built from 15 residues. Germline-derived CDR1 and CDR2 are SGHTA and FQGNSA. After removal of 3 bases from V and 6 bases from J, the junction contained 6 bases not matched to a gene. The data were obtained in a study of blood T cells in healthy people across ages. Study-level information: About one barcoded beta molecule was captured per two T cells (by template switching). Study results and caveats: Estimates of diversity drawn from one million T cells were considered underestimates. Among long-lived donors, naive CD4+ cells were more numerous and diversity higher than in aged donors.

The sample, 7.5 to 10 milliliters of peripheral blood, was drawn from each donor. This clonotype was obtained from a man older than 75 in good health. Input material: blood. V gene TRBV7-2 combines with J gene TRBJ2-3; 10 nucleotides agree with TRBD1. This chain's CDR3 is CASSFRDRGLDTQYF. CDR3 DNA: TGTGCCAGCAGCTTCCGGGACAGGGGACTTGATACGCAGTATTTT.